The entry below gives a single T cell receptor beta chain sequence along with its context. The entry originates in a study of immune evolution from preneoplasia to lung adenocarcinoma. Two lung cancer pathologists independently confirmed each histologic diagnosis. Macro-dissection enriched premalignant or tumor cells before nucleic acid extraction. Deletions cut 3 bases from V and 1 base from J, with 15 bases between. The CDR3 is 16 residues long. The germline CDR1 and CDR2 sequences are MDHEN and SYDVKM. Sequencing was performed with immunoSEQ multiplex PCR; in TCRdb, only in-frame clones are kept and a portion is missing. The data contain around 4,600 clones, about three quarters of them singletons.

Source material: FFPE minimally invasive lung adenocarcinoma tissue. The TCR was taken from a person aged 55-80 years with lung adenocarcinoma. This chain links TRBV28 with TRBJ1-1; no definite D call. CDR3 DNA sequence: TGTGCCAGCAGTTTTAGCCGAGTGACGACGAACACTGAAGCTTTCTTT. Translation: CASSFSRVTTNTEAFF.